The 13 T cell receptor beta chains given below trace back to one sample, sequenced in a study of blood T cell repertoires in COVID-19. The assay was immunoSEQ multiplex PCR, and TCRdb's table has in-frame clones only and misses some. The sample contains just over 60,000 clones, 80% of which appear only once. The sample consisted of peripheral blood. These receptors all stem from a man younger than 45 with COVID-19, enrolled during active disease.

The J gene is TRBJ2-1, the V gene TRBV11-2; 15 bases align to TRBD2. Germline V gene lookup returns CDR1 SGHAT and CDR2 FQNNGV. The V and J ends lost 5 bases and 7 bases, in that order; junction bases with no gene match: 3. CDR3 length: 15 residues. CDR3 in amino acids: CASSRTSGRGNEQFF. The CDR3 DNA reads as TGTGCCAGCAGCCGGACTAGCGGGAGGGGTAATGAGCAGTTCTTC.

This clone was picked up many times. The CDR3 bases are TGTGCCAGCAGCCAAGTTCAGGGGCACTACGAGCAGTACTTC. Amino acid sequence: CASSQVQGHYEQYF. The chain carries TRBV4-2 and TRBJ2-7; D is perhaps TRBD1 (6 bases). Trimming took off 1 base at V and 3 bases at J, with 10 bases between the two ends. The CDR3 is made up of 14 amino acids. CDR1 is LGHNA, CDR2 YNFKEQ, per germline.

This chain uses TRBV6-2 or TRBV6-3 with TRBJ2-6; D gene unclear. V lost 5 bases to trimming and J lost 1 base, with 3 bases between them. There are 13 residues in the CDR3. The germline V gene encodes CDR1 MNHEY and CDR2 SVGEGT. The DNA for the CDR3 is TGTGCCAGCAGTCTTTCTGGGGCCAACGTCCTGACTTTC. Translation: CASSLSGANVLTF.

This clone was counted a single time. The chain employs TRBV6-1 and TRBJ1-5; D unclear. The germline V and J ends were trimmed by 7 bases and 2 bases, with 12 bases remaining between them. Germline loops: CDR1 MNHNS, CDR2 SASEGT. The CDR3 totals 14 residues. CDR3 amino acids: CASTTAGGNQPQHF. The CDR3 bases are TGTGCCAGCACTACTGCGGGAGGCAATCAGCCCCAGCATTTT.

The CDR3 nucleotides are TGTGCCAGCAGCCCTTCTGGCGGGGGCAAGCGGTACGAGCAGTACTTC. Its protein product is CASSPSGGGKRYEQYF. This sequence joins TRBV3-1 (or the pseudogene TRBV3-2) and TRBJ2-7; tentative D call: TRBD2 (7 bases). The CDR3 is made up of 16 amino acids. Trimming removed 4 bases at V and 4 bases at J, with 20 bases between. CDR1 LGHDT and CDR2 YNNKEL come from the germline V gene (reference sequence).

As to this clone: Additional DNA sequences in this sample encode the identical CDR3. The chain links TRBV5-6 to TRBJ1-2, with a possible D match to TRBD1 (6 bases). Germline loops: CDR1 SGHDT, CDR2 YYEEEE. CDR3 size: 13 residues. The V end was cut by 4 bases, the J end by 4 bases, with 11 bases between. In DNA form, the CDR3 reads TGTGCCAGCAGCCCGACAGGCCGCTATGGCTACACCTTC. Protein product: CASSPTGRYGYTF.

Only one count was recorded for this clone. The chain employs TRBV7-5 and TRBJ2-3; the tabulated D call, TRBD1, remains unverified against the DNA. TRBV7-5 is marked as a pseudogene. The CDR3 totals 18 residues. CDR3 residues: CVRSLGTGGIAGTDTQYF. In nucleotides, the CDR3 is TGTGTCAGAAGCTTAGGGACAGGGGGTATAGCGGGGACAGATACGCAGTATTTT.

The chain employs TRBV28 and TRBJ1-1; D not certain. Germline V gene data show CDR1 as MDHEN and CDR2 as SYDVKM. The CDR3 is 11 amino acids. V lost 11 bases and J lost 6, with 13 bases in between. This CDR3 is CAAGVLAEAFF. CDR3 DNA: TGTGCCGCCGGAGTCTTGGCTGAAGCTTTCTTT.

This clone was detected a few times. The gene calls are TRBV11-2 and TRBJ2-2; 8 bases match TRBD1. The V gene end was trimmed by 2 bases and the J gene end by 3 bases; junction bases not matched to a gene: 2. Per the germline V gene, CDR1 is SGHAT and CDR2 is FQNNGV. The CDR3 totals 15 residues. In DNA form, the CDR3 reads TGTGCCAGCAGCTTACAGGGGGCCGACACCGGGGAGCTGTTTTTT. Its protein product is CASSLQGADTGELFF.

This sequence joins TRBV7-2 and TRBJ2-7, with no clear D. This CDR3 spans 13 amino acids. Germline V gene lookup returns CDR1 SGHTA and CDR2 FQGNSA. Trimming took off 6 bases at V and 6 bases at J, with 15 bases between the two ends. The CDR3 DNA is TGTGCCAGCAGAGCTGTGCTAGTTGGCGAGCAGTACTTC. Protein: CASRAVLVGEQYF.

This sequence joins TRBV5-1 and TRBJ1-2; unclear D gene. Looked up from germline, CDR1 is SGHRS and CDR2 is YFSETQ. The CDR3 is 13 residues long. Trimming removed 1 base from V and 8 bases from J, with 12 bases in between. CDR3 DNA sequence: TGCGCCAGCAGCTTGCAACAAGATGTCGGCTACACCTTC. Protein: CASSLQQDVGYTF.

The V gene is TRBV7-9, the J gene TRBJ1-2; 9 positions match TRBD1. Looked up from germline, CDR1 is SEHNR and CDR2 is FQNEAQ (reference sequence). J gave up 8 bases and V 2 bases, and 6 bases lay outside the gene matches. This CDR3 region has 14 residues. Here the CDR3 reads CASSLNRGREGYTF. The CDR3 region has the DNA TGTGCCAGCAGCTTAAACAGGGGGCGCGAGGGCTACACCTTC.

The gene calls are TRBV7-2 and TRBJ2-3, with TRBD2 matching 9 bases. J gave up 2 bases and V 7 bases, and 7 bases lay outside the gene matches. The CDR3 is made up of 15 amino acids. CDR1 is SGHTA, CDR2 FQGNSA, per germline. This CDR3 reads CASTRQRGATDTQYF. In DNA form, the CDR3 reads TGTGCCAGCACCCGCCAGCGGGGGGCCACAGATACGCAGTATTTT.